This passage covers 11 T cell receptor beta chains from one sample sequenced in a study of blood T cell repertoires in COVID-19. Some clones are missing from TCRdb's copy, which holds only in-frame ones; the method was immunoSEQ multiplex PCR. The sample carries about 220,000 clones, approximately 83% recorded once. The specimen sequenced was PBMCs or T cells enriched from blood (not recorded which). Receptor source: a woman in her fifties or sixties who had recovered from COVID-19.

The chain is built from TRBV12-1 and TRBJ2-3; the table calls TRBD1, which could not be checked here. TRBV12-1 is a pseudogene locus. The CDR3 runs to 11 residues. The CDR3: CASQFTDTQYF. The CDR3 DNA is TGTGCCAGCCAATTCACAGATACGCAGTATTTT.

The chain has TRBV2 and TRBJ1-5, with TRBD1 as a possible D gene (5 bases). In germline, CDR1 is SNHLY, CDR2 FYNNEI. V was trimmed by 7 bases and J by 6 bases, leaving 16 bases between them. CDR3 size: 14 residues. The CDR3 sequence is CASKIPGEGQPQHF. The DNA for the CDR3 is TGTGCCAGCAAGATCCCGGGGGAGGGTCAGCCCCAGCATTTT. Using reference TRBV2 and TRBJ1-5 for the parts outside the CDR3, the full variable domain is EPEVTQTPSHQVTQMGQEVILRCVPISNHLYFYWYRQILGQKVEFLVSFYNNEISEKSEIFDDQFSVERPDGSNFTLKIRSTKLEDSAMYFCASKIPGEGQPQHFGDGTRLSIL.

This clone has a single count. The V and J genes are TRBV11-2 and TRBJ2-1; 7 nucleotides align to TRBD2. CDR1 and CDR2 from the germline V gene are SGHAT and FQNNGV. This CDR3 has 15 residues. J gave up 6 bases and V 0 bases, and 5 bases lay outside the gene matches. The CDR3 nucleotides are TGTGCCAGCAGCTTAGAACCCCTAGCGGTCAATGAGCAGTTCTTC. Encoded protein: CASSLEPLAVNEQFF.

This chain connects TRBV11-2 to TRBJ2-1; 10 nucleotides agree with TRBD2. V was pared by 4 bases and J by 7 bases, with 7 bases of the junction left unmatched. This CDR3 comprises 15 residues. Germline CDR1 and CDR2: SGHAT and FQNNGV. Here the CDR3 reads CASSSRLAGVNEQFF. The DNA of the CDR3 is TGTGCCAGCAGCTCCCGGCTAGCGGGAGTTAATGAGCAGTTCTTC.

The chain has TRBV7-2 and TRBJ1-1, with 7 bases identical to TRBD1. Germline CDR1 and CDR2: SGHTA and FQGNSA. With 3 bases clipped from V and 5 bases from J, the junction kept 9 bases outside the gene matches. The CDR3 is made up of 15 amino acids. CDR3 DNA: TGTGCCAGCAGCTTGCAGGGGGTGAGAGGAACTGAAGCTTTCTTT. It is translated as CASSLQGVRGTEAFF.

The V call is TRBV18, the J call TRBJ1-1, with 9 bases that match TRBD1. Germline CDR1 is KGHSH and CDR2 is LQKENI. The V segment lost 3 bases and the J segment 4 bases; nucleotides outside the gene matches: 6. The CDR3 has 15 amino acids. Here the CDR3 DNA reads TGTGCCAGCTCACCGGGACAGGGCGGGCTCACTGAAGCTTTCTTT. It encodes CASSPGQGGLTEAFF.

This sequence joins TRBV7-9 and TRBJ2-3; 9 nucleotides align to TRBD2. Germline V gives CDR1 SEHNR, CDR2 FQNEAQ (reference sequence). The CDR3 loop spans 18 amino acids. The V segment lost 5 bases and the J segment 4 bases; nucleotides outside the gene matches: 16. This CDR3 is CASSPRPGRGGRADTQYF. As DNA, the CDR3 is TGTGCCAGCAGCCCGCGCCCTGGGCGGGGGGGCCGAGCAGATACGCAGTATTTT.

J is TRBJ2-2 and V is TRBV7-2, with 11 bases identical to TRBD2. Trimming took 4 bases from V and 0 from J; bases not matched to a gene: 7. This CDR3 is 18 amino acids long. The germline V gene has CDR1 SGHTA and CDR2 FQGNSA. The CDR3 DNA is TGTGCCAGCAGCTCTGGACTAGCGGGTCTTTCGAACACCGGGGAGCTGTTTTTT. Its translation is CASSSGLAGLSNTGELFF.

The V gene is TRBV18, the J gene TRBJ2-1; 9 bases are shared with TRBD2. V shed 3 bases and J 9 bases; nucleotides not matched to a gene: 6. From germline, CDR1 is KGHSH and CDR2 LQKENI. This CDR3 has 14 residues. CDR3 in amino acids: CASSPLAGEGEQFF. CDR3 nucleotide sequence: TGTGCCAGCTCACCTTTAGCGGGAGAGGGTGAGCAGTTCTTC.

The rearrangement joins TRBV6-2 or TRBV6-3 to TRBJ1-4; TRBD1 matches 8 bases. V trimming: 8 bases; J trimming: 3 bases; junction bases outside the gene matches: 5. The CDR3 spans 14 residues. Germline V gene data show CDR1 as MNHEY and CDR2 as SVGEGT. The CDR3 protein is CASRPGGPNEKLFF. CDR3 sequence (DNA): TGTGCCAGCCGCCCAGGGGGCCCTAATGAAAAACTGTTTTTT.

The chain recombines TRBV29-1 with TRBJ1-4; 7 bases line up with TRBD1. The CDR3 runs 13 residues. J was trimmed by 7 bases and V by 5 bases; bases with no gene match: 7. Germline V gene data show CDR1 as SQVTM and CDR2 as ANQGSEA. This CDR3 reads CSVSRQGGEKLFF. The CDR3 DNA reads TGCAGCGTTTCGCGACAGGGCGGTGAAAAACTGTTTTTT.